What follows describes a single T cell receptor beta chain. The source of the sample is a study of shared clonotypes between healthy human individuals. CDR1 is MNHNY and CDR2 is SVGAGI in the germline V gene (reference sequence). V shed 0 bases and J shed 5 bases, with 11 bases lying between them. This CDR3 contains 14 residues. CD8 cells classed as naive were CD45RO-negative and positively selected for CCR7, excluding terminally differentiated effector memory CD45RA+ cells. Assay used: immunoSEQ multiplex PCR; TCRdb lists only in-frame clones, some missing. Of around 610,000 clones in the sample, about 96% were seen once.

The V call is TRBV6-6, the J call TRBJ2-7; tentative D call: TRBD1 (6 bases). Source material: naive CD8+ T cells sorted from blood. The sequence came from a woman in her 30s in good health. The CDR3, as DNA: TGTGCCAGCAGTTACTCGAATGAGGGGGACGAGCAGTACTTC. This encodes CASSYSNEGDEQYF.